This T cell receptor beta chain was retrieved from a study of beta chain features in type 1 diabetes. The study, taken as a whole, reports: Type 1 diabetes patients had TCRB CDR3s that were shorter (moderately but significantly so) in all four CD4+ subsets.

This clone has only a few counts. Antigen: not known. Expressed TCRB transcripts were sequenced because the entire RNA isolate underwent reverse transcription. Sequencing was performed with immunoSEQ multiplex PCR; in TCRdb, only in-frame clones are kept and a portion is missing. The repertoire holds around 250,000 clones, roughly 22% seen once, with 0.028% in the top ten. Germline V gene lookup returns CDR1 LNHNV and CDR2 YYDKDF (reference sequence). Trimming left V 5 bases short and J 8 bases short, with 22 bases between. The CDR3 contains 16 residues. The J gene is TRBJ2-1, the V gene TRBV15; a possible D gene is TRBD1 (6 bases). This clonotype was obtained from a woman between 35 and 50 years old with type 1 diabetes. The sample was naive CD4+ T cells from blood. CDR3 in DNA: TGTGCCACCAGCGGGGGCCCGGGACAAAGGGAGTATGAGCAGTTCTTC. Amino acid sequence: CATSGGPGQREYEQFF.